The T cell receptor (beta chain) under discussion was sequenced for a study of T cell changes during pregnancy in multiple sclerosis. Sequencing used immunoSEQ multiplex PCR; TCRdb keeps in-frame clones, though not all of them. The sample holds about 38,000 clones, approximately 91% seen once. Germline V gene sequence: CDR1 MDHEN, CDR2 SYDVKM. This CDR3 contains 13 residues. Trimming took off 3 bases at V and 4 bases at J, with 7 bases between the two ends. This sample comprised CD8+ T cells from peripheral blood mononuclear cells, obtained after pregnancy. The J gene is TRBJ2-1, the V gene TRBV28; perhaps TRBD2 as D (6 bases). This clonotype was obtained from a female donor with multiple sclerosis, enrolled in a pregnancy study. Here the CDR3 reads CASSFAGYNEQFF. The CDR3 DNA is TGTGCCAGCAGTTTTGCGGGATACAATGAGCAGTTCTTC.